The source of this T cell receptor (beta chain) is a study of immune heterogeneity within non-small cell lung tumors. Study findings and constraints: The study found identical dominant CDR3 beta clonotypes recurring across tumor sites within a patient, alongside site-unique high-frequency clones.

For each sample, template was around 600 ng of bulk tumor genomic DNA. Several far-apart biopsies were taken per primary tumor during surgery. Enrolled patients presented with newly diagnosed, previously untreated non-small cell lung cancer and underwent curative surgery. Newly diagnosed patients with non-small cell lung cancer who were having surgery with curative intent served as donors. As for this clonotype: Antigen: not known.

In germline, CDR1 is SGDLS, CDR2 YYNGEE. The CDR3 is 15 amino acids. Trimming took 0 bases from V and 5 from J, leaving 15 bases between them. TCR beta CDR3 was amplified by multiplex PCR using 32 V and 13 J primers. TCRdb used MiXCR to reprocess the multiplex PCR reads, holding one entry per CDR3 protein. This table holds around 12,000 distinct CDR3 sequences, nearly 30% found once. The chain is built from TRBV9 and TRBJ2-7; tentative D call: TRBD1 (6 bases). The sequencing sample was made of lung tumor tissue. This receptor was taken from a woman in her 50s with non-small cell lung cancer. This chain's CDR3 is CASSVGPGVSDEQYF. CDR3 bases: TGTGCCAGCAGCGTAGGTCCAGGGGTGTCCGACGAGCAGTACTTC.